This is a list of T cell receptor beta chains from one sample in a study of blood T cell repertoires in COVID-19. Sequencing was performed with immunoSEQ multiplex PCR; in TCRdb, only in-frame clones are kept and a portion is missing. The sample shows about 21,000 clones, about four fifths of them seen only once. Sequencing was done on a sample of peripheral blood. The receptors derive from a man older than 75 with acute or convalescent COVID-19. CDR3s include the opening cysteine and the closing phenylalanine or tryptophan. D genes are given only for firm matches. Size is omitted from some rows. Given values are once, few, many or a class for expanded clones.

V	D	size	J	DNA	CDR3
TRBV7-8	-	-	TRBJ1-5	TGTGCCAGCAGCTTAACGGGAGATCAGCCCCAGCATTTT	CASSLTGDQPQHF
TRBV19	-	-	TRBJ2-3	TGTGCCAGTAGTATTGGAGGGAGCACAGATACGCAGTATTTT	CASSIGGSTDTQYF
TRBV6-5	TRBD1	-	TRBJ2-3	TGTGCCAGCAGTTACTCGAGACAGGGTACAACAGATACGCAGTATTTT	CASSYSRQGTTDTQYF
TRBV30	-	few	TRBJ1-1	TGTGCCTGGTTACCCCCGGGCACTGAAGCTTTCTTT	CAWLPPGTEAFF
TRBV28	-	-	TRBJ2-1	TGTGCCAGCAGTTCCGACAGAGCAACAAGGAACAATGAGCAGTTCTTC	CASSSDRATRNNEQFF
TRBV10-3	-	-	TRBJ2-1	TGTGCCATCAGTGCGAGCGTCTTGAGCTCCTACAATGAGCAGTTCTTC	CAISASVLSSYNEQFF
TRBV25-1	-	-	TRBJ2-3	TGTGCCAGCAGTGCGTACACAGATACGCAGTATTTT	CASSAYTDTQYF
TRBV9	-	-	TRBJ1-4	TGTGCCAGCAGCACCCTTCAGGGTTCTACTAATGAAAAACTGTTTTTT	CASSTLQGSTNEKLFF
TRBV5-1	-	few	TRBJ1-4	TGCGCCAGCAGCCAGGGTAGGGGCACTAATGAAAAACTGTTTTTT	CASSQGRGTNEKLFF
TRBV30	TRBD1	-	TRBJ1-5	TGTGCCTGGGGACAGGGGGCACGTCGGCCCCAGCATTTT	CAWGQGARRPQHF
TRBV3-1/TRBV3-2	-	-	TRBJ2-2	TGTGCCAGCAGCCAAGGGGGCTTGAACACCGGGGAGCTGTTTTTT	CASSQGGLNTGELFF
TRBV27	-	-	TRBJ2-3	TGTGCCAGCAGTTCCCTTCCAGGGCGACGCACAGATACGCAGTATTTT	CASSSLPGRRTDTQYF
TRBV11-3	-	-	TRBJ1-1	TGTGCCAGCAGCCCGGGGTCGGGGGGGACTAAAGCTTTCTTT	CASSPGSGGTKAFF
TRBV18	-	few	TRBJ2-7	TGTGCCAGCTCACCAAACAGGGAGGGAGAGCAGTACTTC	CASSPNREGEQYF
TRBV19	-	-	TRBJ1-2	TGTGCCAGTAGGTTCAGTAGACAGGCCGATGGCTACACCTTC	CASRFSRQADGYTF
TRBV9	-	-	TRBJ1-3	TGTGCCAGCAGCGGAGCGGGGGCTGGAAACACCATATATTTT	CASSGAGAGNTIYF
TRBV29-1	TRBD1	-	TRBJ1-1	TGCAGCGTTGAAGGGGGACAGGGACGAACTGAAGCTTTCTTT	CSVEGGQGRTEAFF
TRBV5-6	-	-	TRBJ1-6	TGTGCCAGCAGTTACACAGGCAGGTCACCCCTCCACTTT	CASSYTGRSPLHF
TRBV28	TRBD1	once	TRBJ2-3	TGTGCCAGCAGTTCCCAGGGGGCCTTGAGCACAGATACGCAGTATTTT	CASSSQGALSTDTQYF
TRBV28	-	-	TRBJ1-1	TGTGCCAGCAGTTTATCCACAGGGTTGGGCCGAGAAGCTTTCTTT	CASSLSTGLGREAFF
TRBV7-9	-	-	TRBJ1-2	TGTGCCAGCAGCTTAGGGTGGGGCACCCTCTATGGCTACACCTTC	CASSLGWGTLYGYTF
TRBV7-8	TRBD1	few	TRBJ2-2	TGTGCCAGCAGCTTAGGTGGGACAGACACCGGGGAGCTGTTTTTT	CASSLGGTDTGELFF
TRBV5-5	TRBD1	-	TRBJ1-2	TGTGCCAGCACCGCGACAGGGGGTACTAACTATGGCTACACCTTC	CASTATGGTNYGYTF
TRBV18	TRBD1	many	TRBJ1-3	TGTGCCAGCTCACCGACAGGGTCGAGTGGAAACACCATATATTTT	CASSPTGSSGNTIYF
TRBV3-1/TRBV3-2	-	few	TRBJ1-2	TGTGCCAGCAGCATCCGGTACCTGATCTATGGCTACACCTTC	CASSIRYLIYGYTF
TRBV3-1/TRBV3-2	TRBD1	few	TRBJ2-7	TGTGCTAGCACCCTGGGCTACGGACAGGGTTCCTACGAGCAGTACTTC	CASTLGYGQGSYEQYF
TRBV18	-	-	TRBJ1-1	TGTGCCAGCTCACCGACACCGTGGACTGAAGCTTTCTTT	CASSPTPWTEAFF
TRBV14	-	-	TRBJ2-1	TGTGCCAGCAGCGCCCACAGGGACGGGTCCTACAATGAGCAGTTCTTC	CASSAHRDGSYNEQFF
TRBV6-2/TRBV6-3	-	-	TRBJ2-5	TGTGCCAGCAGTTACCCTCCCAGGGGCCGGGAGACCCAGTACTTC	CASSYPPRGRETQYF
TRBV4-1	TRBD2	-	TRBJ2-1	TGCGCCAGCAGCCAAGGGTTAGCGGGGAAATACAATGAGCAGTTCTTC	CASSQGLAGKYNEQFF
TRBV18	TRBD2	-	TRBJ2-1	TGTGCCAGCTCACCAAGGACGGGACTAGCGGACAATGAGCAGTTCTTC	CASSPRTGLADNEQFF
TRBV4-3	-	-	TRBJ1-6	TGCGCCAGCAGCCAATCCCTGGTTCGGGGGGCGAATTCACCCCTCCACTTT	CASSQSLVRGANSPLHF
TRBV5-1	TRBD1	-	TRBJ1-1	TGCGCCAGCAGGTTACAGGGGGCCGGGACCTCCTTGGACACTGAAGCTTTCTTT	CASRLQGAGTSLDTEAFF
TRBV4-2	TRBD2	-	TRBJ2-2	TGTGCCAGCAGCCTGTTTAGCGGGAGGGCCGTCGGGGAGCTGTTTTTT	CASSLFSGRAVGELFF
TRBV30	-	-	TRBJ1-5	TGTGCCTGGAGCCCAGGGAGGCGTAGCAATCAGCCCCAGCATTTT	CAWSPGRRSNQPQHF
TRBV5-1	TRBD2	-	TRBJ2-3	TGCGCCAGCAGCTTGGATGGGCGGGAGTTATATACGCAGTATTTT	CASSLDGRELYTQYF
TRBV5-1	TRBD1	-	TRBJ2-2	TGCGCCAGCAGCACTCCGACAGGGTCGGCCGGGGAGCTGTTTTTT	CASSTPTGSAGELFF
TRBV6-5	-	-	TRBJ1-4	TGTGCCAGCAGTCCCGGTCCCTCAACTAATGAAAAACTGTTTTTT	CASSPGPSTNEKLFF
TRBV11-3	TRBD1	-	TRBJ2-5	TGTGCCAGCAGCTTAGGGGGACAGGGGGCTCAAGAGACCCAGTACTTC	CASSLGGQGAQETQYF
TRBV6-5	TRBD1	-	TRBJ2-2	TGTGCCACCGGGGACAGGGGAGCCGGGGAGCTGTTTTTT	CATGDRGAGELFF
TRBV5-1	-	-	TRBJ2-7	TGCGCCAGCAGGCCCGACAGTACCTACGAGCAGTACTTC	CASRPDSTYEQYF
TRBV15	TRBD1	-	TRBJ1-5	TGTGCCACCGGACAGGGCAATCAGCCCCAGCATTTT	CATGQGNQPQHF
TRBV28	TRBD1	-	TRBJ2-2	TGTGCCAGCAGTTTTTTGGGACAGGGCACCGGGGAGCTGTTTTTT	CASSFLGQGTGELFF
TRBV6-1	-	-	TRBJ2-6	TGTGCCAGCAGTGACCCCCAATGGGCCTCTGGGGCCAACGTCCTGACTTTC	CASSDPQWASGANVLTF
TRBV5-6	TRBD1	-	TRBJ1-1	TGTGCCAGCAGCGGATTCCAGGGGGCGAAGAACACTGAAGCTTTCTTT	CASSGFQGAKNTEAFF
TRBV7-3	-	-	TRBJ2-1	TGTGCCAGCAGCCCCCGGGCAGGGGCTAGCGGATACAATGAGCAGTTCTTC	CASSPRAGASGYNEQFF
TRBV9	TRBD2	-	TRBJ2-1	TGTGCCAGCAGCGTAGATTTGGCGGGAGGGCGGCAGTTCTTC	CASSVDLAGGRQFF
TRBV12-3/TRBV12-4	-	-	TRBJ1-1	TGTGCCAGCAGTTTGAGAACTGAGGCTTTCTTT	CASSLRTEAFF